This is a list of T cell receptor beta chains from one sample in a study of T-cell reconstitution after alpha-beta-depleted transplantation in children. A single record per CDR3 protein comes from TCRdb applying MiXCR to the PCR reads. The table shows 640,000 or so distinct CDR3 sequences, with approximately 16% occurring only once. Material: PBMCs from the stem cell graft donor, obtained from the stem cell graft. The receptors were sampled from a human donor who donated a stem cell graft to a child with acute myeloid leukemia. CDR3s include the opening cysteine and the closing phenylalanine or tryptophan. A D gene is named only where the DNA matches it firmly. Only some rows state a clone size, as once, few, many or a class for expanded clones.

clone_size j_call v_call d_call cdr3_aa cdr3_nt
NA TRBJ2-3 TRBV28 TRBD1 CASGPSGQVTDTQYF TGTGCCAGCGGACCCTCGGGACAGGTCACAGATACGCAGTATTTT
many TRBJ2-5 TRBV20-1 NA CSARDPFSAETQYF TGCAGTGCTAGAGATCCCTTTAGCGCGGAGACCCAGTACTTC
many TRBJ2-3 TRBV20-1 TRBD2 CSASRGELAGARDTQYF TGCAGTGCTAGTAGGGGGGAATTAGCGGGGGCTCGGGATACGCAGTATTTT
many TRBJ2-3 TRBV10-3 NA CAISEQGTTDTQYF TGTGCCATCAGTGAGCAGGGGACCACAGATACGCAGTATTTT
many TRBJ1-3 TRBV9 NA CASSGDSSGNTIYF TGTGCCAGCAGCGGAGACAGCTCTGGAAACACCATATATTTT
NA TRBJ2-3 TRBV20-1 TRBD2 CSARTSGATDTQYF TGCAGTGCTAGAACTAGCGGGGCGACAGATACGCAGTATTTT
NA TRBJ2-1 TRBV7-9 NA CASSLERADPNEQFF TGTGCCAGCAGCTTGGAGCGGGCGGACCCCAATGAGCAGTTCTTC
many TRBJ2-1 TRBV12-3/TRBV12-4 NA CASSLGINEQFF TGTGCCAGCAGCTTGGGGATCAATGAGCAGTTCTTC
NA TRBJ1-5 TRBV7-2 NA CASSSHGGGNQPQHF TGTGCCAGCAGCTCCCACGGGGGTGGCAATCAGCCCCAGCATTTT
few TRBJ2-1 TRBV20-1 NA CSAIAVPLNEQFF TGCAGTGCTATAGCGGTCCCCCTCAATGAGCAGTTCTTC
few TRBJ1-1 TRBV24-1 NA CATSVGGGGEAFF TGTGCCACCAGTGTGGGGGGCGGTGGTGAAGCTTTCTTT
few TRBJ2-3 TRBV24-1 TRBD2 CATSPQRGVTDTQYF TGTGCCACCTCCCCCCAGCGGGGGGTCACAGATACGCAGTATTTT
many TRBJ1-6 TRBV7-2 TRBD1 CASSLQGASPLHF TGTGCCAGCTCCTTACAGGGGGCTTCACCCCTCCACTTT
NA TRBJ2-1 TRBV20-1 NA CSAREQRTKSPYNEQFF TGCAGTGCTAGAGAACAACGGACGAAAAGCCCCTACAATGAGCAGTTCTTC
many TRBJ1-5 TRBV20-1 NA CSAREGLALGLQPQHF TGCAGTGCTAGAGAGGGACTCGCCTTGGGCCTCCAGCCCCAGCATTTT
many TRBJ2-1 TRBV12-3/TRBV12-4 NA CASSYSSSYNEQFF TGTGCCAGCAGTTACAGCAGCTCCTACAATGAGCAGTTCTTC
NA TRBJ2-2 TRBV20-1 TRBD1 CSASQGSEPGELFF TGCAGTGCTTCACAGGGGAGTGAACCCGGGGAGCTGTTTTTT
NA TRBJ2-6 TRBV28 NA CASGSVSGANVLTF TGTGCCAGCGGATCCGTCTCTGGGGCCAACGTCCTGACTTTC
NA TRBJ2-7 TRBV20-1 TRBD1 CSARDMGQESYEQYF TGCAGTGCTAGAGATATGGGACAGGAGTCGTACGAGCAGTACTTC
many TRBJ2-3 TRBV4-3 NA CASSQEEGLTDTQYF TGCGCCAGCAGCCAAGAAGAGGGATTAACAGATACGCAGTATTTT
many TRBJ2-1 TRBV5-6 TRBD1 CASSWPGTGTYNEQFF TGTGCCAGCAGCTGGCCCGGGACAGGGACCTACAATGAGCAGTTCTTC
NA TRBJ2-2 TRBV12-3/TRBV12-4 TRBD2 CASSIPGLAGNTGELFF TGTGCCAGCAGTATTCCGGGACTAGCGGGGAACACCGGGGAGCTGTTTTTT
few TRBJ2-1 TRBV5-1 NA CASSSDETVF TGCGCCAGCAGCTCGGATGAGACTGTCTTC
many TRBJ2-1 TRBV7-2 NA CASSPPGTYNEQFF TGTGCCAGCAGCCCCCCGGGGACTTACAATGAGCAGTTCTTC
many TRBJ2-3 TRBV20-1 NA CSARGPSTDTQYF TGCAGTGCTAGAGGGCCGAGCACAGATACGCAGTATTTT
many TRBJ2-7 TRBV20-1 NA CSAGHSYEQYF TGCAGTGCTGGACACTCCTACGAGCAGTACTTC
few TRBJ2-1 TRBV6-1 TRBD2 CASRKLAGGLSSYNEQFF TGTGCCAGCAGGAAACTAGCGGGGGGTCTTAGCTCCTACAATGAGCAGTTCTTC
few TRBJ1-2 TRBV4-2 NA CASSQAGRSDGYTF TGTGCCAGCAGCCAGGCAGGGCGGTCGGATGGCTACACCTTC
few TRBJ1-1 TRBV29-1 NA CSVEDNTANTEAFF TGCAGCGTTGAAGATAACACCGCGAACACTGAAGCTTTCTTT
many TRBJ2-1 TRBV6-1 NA CASSERGDEQFF TGCGCCAGCAGCGAGCGAGGGGATGAGCAGTTCTTC
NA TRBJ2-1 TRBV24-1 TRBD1 CATSVSGGIGNEQFF TGTGCCACCAGTGTTTCAGGGGGAATTGGCAATGAGCAGTTCTTC
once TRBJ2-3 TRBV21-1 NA CASSKAQTDTQYF TGTGCCAGCAGCAAAGCTCAGACAGATACGCAGTATTTT
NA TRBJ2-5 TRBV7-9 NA CATAAYQETQYF TGTGCCACCGCAGCATACCAAGAGACCCAGTACTTC
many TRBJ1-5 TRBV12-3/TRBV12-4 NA CASSLFGTIRIAGNQPQHF TGTGCCAGCAGTTTGTTTGGGACCATTCGAATCGCCGGCAATCAGCCCCAGCATTTT
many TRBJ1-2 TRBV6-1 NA CASSERADDGYTF TGTGCCAGCAGTGAGAGGGCAGACGATGGCTACACCTTC
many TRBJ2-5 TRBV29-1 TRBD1 CSVEGRQGARETQYF TGCAGCGTTGAAGGCCGGCAGGGGGCACGGGAGACCCAGTACTTC
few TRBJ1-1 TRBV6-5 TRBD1 CASSSRTGALTNTEAFF TGTGCCAGCAGTTCCCGGACAGGGGCCCTTACGAACACTGAAGCTTTCTTT
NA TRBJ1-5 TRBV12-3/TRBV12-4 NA CASSRDTSNQPQHF TGTGCCAGCAGCCGGGACACTAGCAATCAGCCCCAGCATTTT
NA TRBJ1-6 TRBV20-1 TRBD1 CSAKGTENSPLHF TGCAGTGCCAAGGGGACAGAGAATTCACCCCTCCACTTT
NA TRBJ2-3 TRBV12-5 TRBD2 CASGLVQVAGEVDTQYF TGTGCTAGTGGTTTGGTACAGGTAGCGGGGGAGGTCGATACGCAGTATTTT
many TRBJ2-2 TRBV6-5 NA CASSYSASSTGELFF TGTGCCAGCAGTTACTCGGCAAGTAGCACCGGGGAGCTGTTTTTT
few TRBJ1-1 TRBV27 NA CASSLSNRARTEAFF TGTGCCAGCAGTTTATCAAACAGGGCGAGAACTGAAGCTTTCTTT
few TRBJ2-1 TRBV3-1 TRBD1 CASSQVRTGVGEQFF TGTGCCAGCAGCCAAGTTCGGACAGGGGTAGGGGAGCAGTTCTTC
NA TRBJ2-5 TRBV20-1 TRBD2 CCAPHLAGGPIRETQYF TGCTGTGCTCCGCACCTAGCGGGGGGGCCGATTCGAGAGACCCAGTACTTC
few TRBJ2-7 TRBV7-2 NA CASSLVYHSTSSYEQYF TGTGCCAGCAGCTTAGTATACCACTCGACAAGCTCCTACGAGCAGTACTTC
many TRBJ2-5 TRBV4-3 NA CASSQDFRRYQETQYF TGCGCCAGCAGCCAAGATTTCAGGCGGTACCAAGAGACCCAGTACTTC
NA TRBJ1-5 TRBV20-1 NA CSARGALGGREPQHF TGCAGTGCTAGAGGGGCGTTGGGCGGGCGGGAGCCCCAGCATTTT
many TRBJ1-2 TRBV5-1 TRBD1 CASSPGQDLRNYGYTF TGCGCCAGCAGCCCGGGACAGGACCTTCGTAACTATGGCTACACCTTC
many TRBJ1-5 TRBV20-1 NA CSATFGGGNQPQHF TGCAGTGCGACGTTCGGGGGAGGCAATCAGCCCCAGCATTTT